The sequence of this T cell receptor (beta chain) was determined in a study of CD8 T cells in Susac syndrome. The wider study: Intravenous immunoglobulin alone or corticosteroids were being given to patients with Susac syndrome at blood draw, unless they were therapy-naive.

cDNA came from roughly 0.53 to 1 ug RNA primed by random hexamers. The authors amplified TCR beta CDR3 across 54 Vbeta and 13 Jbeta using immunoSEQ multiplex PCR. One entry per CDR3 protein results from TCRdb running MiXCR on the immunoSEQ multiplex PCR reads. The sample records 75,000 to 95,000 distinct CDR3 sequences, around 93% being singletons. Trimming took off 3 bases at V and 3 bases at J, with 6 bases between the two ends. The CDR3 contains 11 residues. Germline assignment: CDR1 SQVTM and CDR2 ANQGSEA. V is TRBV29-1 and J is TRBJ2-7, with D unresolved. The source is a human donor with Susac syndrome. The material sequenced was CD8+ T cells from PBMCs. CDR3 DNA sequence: TGCAGCGTTGATGGGGACTACGAGCAGTACTTC. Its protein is CSVDGDYEQYF.